This T cell receptor beta chain was identified during a study of identical twins. This clonotype was detected a few times. TCRdb independently ran MiXCR on the 5' RACE reads; one entry per CDR3 protein. The table has fewer than 250,000 distinct CDR3 sequences, about 7.5% seen once. These data are also associated with another study on yellow fever vaccine responses in identical twins.

The receptor's source is a young woman in good health. Material: memory (CD45RO+) T cells sorted from blood.

The CDR3 sequence is CASSLVRVQETQYF. The CDR3, as DNA: TGTGCCAGCAGCCTGGTTAGGGTCCAAGAGACCCAGTACTTC. The V call is TRBV11-3, the J call TRBJ2-5; D ambiguous. Germline values: CDR1 SGHNT, CDR2 YENEEA. Trimming removed 5 bases at V and 1 base at J, with 11 bases between. This CDR3 spans 14 amino acids.